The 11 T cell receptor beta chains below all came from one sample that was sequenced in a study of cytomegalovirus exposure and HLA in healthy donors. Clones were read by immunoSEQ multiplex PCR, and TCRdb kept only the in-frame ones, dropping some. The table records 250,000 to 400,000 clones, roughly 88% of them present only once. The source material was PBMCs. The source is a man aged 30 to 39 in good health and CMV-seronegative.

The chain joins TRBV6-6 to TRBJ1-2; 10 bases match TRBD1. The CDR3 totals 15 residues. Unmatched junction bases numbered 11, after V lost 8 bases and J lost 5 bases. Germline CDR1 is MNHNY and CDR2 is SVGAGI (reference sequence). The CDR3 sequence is CASEGGQGNGYGYTF. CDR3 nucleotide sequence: TGTGCCAGCGAAGGGGGACAGGGGAATGGGTATGGCTACACCTTC.

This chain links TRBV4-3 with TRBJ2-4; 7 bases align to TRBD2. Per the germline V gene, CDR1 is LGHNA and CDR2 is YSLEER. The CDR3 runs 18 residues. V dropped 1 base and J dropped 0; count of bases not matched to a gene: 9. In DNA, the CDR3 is TGCGCCAGCAGCCAAGTGGCGGGGGTCAACCTAGCCAAAAACATTCAGTACTTC. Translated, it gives CASSQVAGVNLAKNIQYF.

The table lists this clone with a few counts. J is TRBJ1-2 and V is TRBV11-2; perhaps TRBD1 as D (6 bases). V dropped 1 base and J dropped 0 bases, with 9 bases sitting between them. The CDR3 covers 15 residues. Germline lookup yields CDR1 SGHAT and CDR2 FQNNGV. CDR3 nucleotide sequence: TGTGCCAGCAGCTTAGCTGGACAGCCTAACTATGGCTACACCTTC. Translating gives CASSLAGQPNYGYTF.

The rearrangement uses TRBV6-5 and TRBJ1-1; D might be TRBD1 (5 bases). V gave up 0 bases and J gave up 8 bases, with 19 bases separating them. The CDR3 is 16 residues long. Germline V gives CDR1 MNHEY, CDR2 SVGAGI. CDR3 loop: CASSYSRRGGLREAFF. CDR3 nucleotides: TGTGCCAGCAGTTACTCGAGAAGGGGCGGCCTTAGGGAAGCTTTCTTT.

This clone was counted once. The CDR3 region is CASSHLDRGRVNEKLFF. The CDR3 nucleotides are TGCGCCAGCAGCCATCTGGACAGGGGGCGGGTTAATGAAAAACTGTTTTTT. This rearrangement joins TRBV4-1 to TRBJ1-4, with 11 bases lining up with TRBD1. Germline V gives CDR1 MGHRA, CDR2 YSYEKL. The ends lost 3 bases at V and 4 bases at J; junction bases unmatched: 7. The CDR3 loop spans 17 amino acids.

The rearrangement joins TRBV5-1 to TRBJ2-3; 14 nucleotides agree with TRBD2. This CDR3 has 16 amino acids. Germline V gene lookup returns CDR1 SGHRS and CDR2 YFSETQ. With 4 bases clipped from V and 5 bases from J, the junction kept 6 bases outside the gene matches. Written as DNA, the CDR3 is TGCGCCAGCAGCCTCGGGACTAGCGGGGGTCTAGATACGCAGTATTTT. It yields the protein CASSLGTSGGLDTQYF. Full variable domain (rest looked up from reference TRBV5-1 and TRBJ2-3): KAGVTQTPRYLIKTRGQQVTLSCSPISGHRSVSWYQQTPGQGLQFLFEYFSETQRNKGNFPGRFSGRQFSNSRSEMNVSTLELGDSALYLCASSLGTSGGLDTQYFGPGTRLTVL.

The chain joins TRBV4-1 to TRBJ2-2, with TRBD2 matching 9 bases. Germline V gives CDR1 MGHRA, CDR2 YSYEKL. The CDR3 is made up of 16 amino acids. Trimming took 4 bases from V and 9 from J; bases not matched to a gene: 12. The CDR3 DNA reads TGCGCCAGCAGCCCGCCGGCTAGCGGGGTCTGGTGGGAGCTGTTTTTT. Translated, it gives CASSPPASGVWWELFF.

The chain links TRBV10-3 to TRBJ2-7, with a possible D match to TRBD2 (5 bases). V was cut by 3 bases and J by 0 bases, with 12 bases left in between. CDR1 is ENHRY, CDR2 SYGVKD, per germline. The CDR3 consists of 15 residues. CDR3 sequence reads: CAISDPLGDSYEQYF. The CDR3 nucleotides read TGTGCCATCAGTGACCCCCTCGGGGACTCCTACGAGCAGTACTTC.

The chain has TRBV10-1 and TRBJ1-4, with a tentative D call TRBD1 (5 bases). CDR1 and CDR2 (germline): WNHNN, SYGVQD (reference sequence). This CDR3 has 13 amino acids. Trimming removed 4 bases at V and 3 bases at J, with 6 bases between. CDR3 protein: CASSAGSNEKLFF. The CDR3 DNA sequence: TGCGCCAGCAGTGCAGGGTCTAATGAAAAACTGTTTTTT.

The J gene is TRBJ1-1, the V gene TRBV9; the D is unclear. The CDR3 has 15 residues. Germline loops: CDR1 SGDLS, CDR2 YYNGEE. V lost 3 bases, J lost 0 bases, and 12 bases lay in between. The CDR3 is CASSEPRGMNTEAFF. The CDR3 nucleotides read TGTGCCAGCAGCGAACCCAGAGGGATGAACACTGAAGCTTTCTTT.

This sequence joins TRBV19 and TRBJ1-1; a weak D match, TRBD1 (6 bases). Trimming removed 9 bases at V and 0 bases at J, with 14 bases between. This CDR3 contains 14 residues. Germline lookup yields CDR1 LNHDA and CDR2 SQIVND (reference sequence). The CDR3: CASRGRTLNTEAFF. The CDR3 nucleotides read TGTGCCAGCAGGGGTCGCACCTTGAACACTGAAGCTTTCTTT.